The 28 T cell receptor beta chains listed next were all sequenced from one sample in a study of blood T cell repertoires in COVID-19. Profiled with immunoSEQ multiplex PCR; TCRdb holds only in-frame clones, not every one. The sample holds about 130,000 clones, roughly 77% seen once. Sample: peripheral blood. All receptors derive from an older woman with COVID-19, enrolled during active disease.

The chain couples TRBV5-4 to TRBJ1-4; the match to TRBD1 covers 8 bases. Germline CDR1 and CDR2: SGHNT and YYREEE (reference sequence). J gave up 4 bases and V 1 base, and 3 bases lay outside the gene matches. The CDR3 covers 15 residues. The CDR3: CASSLTDRVNEKLFF. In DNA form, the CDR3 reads TGTGCCAGCAGCTTGACGGACAGGGTTAATGAAAAACTGTTTTTT.

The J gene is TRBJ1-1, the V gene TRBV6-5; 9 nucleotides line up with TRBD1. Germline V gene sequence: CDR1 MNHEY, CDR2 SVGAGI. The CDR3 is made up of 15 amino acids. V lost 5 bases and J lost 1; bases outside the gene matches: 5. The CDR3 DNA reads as TGTGCCAGCAGTATATACAGGGGGCCGAACACTGAAGCTTTCTTT. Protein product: CASSIYRGPNTEAFF.

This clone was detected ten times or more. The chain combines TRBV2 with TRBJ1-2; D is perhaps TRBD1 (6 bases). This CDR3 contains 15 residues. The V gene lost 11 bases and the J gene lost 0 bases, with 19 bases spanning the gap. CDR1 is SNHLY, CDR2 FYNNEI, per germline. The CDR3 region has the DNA TGTGCCGAAGTGAATCGACAGGCCCCTAACTATGGCTACACCTTC. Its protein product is CAEVNRQAPNYGYTF. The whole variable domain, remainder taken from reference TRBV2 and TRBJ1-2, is EPEVTQTPSHQVTQMGQEVILRCVPISNHLYFYWYRQILGQKVEFLVSFYNNEISEKSEIFDDQFSVERPDGSNFTLKIRSTKLEDSAMYFCAEVNRQAPNYGYTFGSGTRLTVV.

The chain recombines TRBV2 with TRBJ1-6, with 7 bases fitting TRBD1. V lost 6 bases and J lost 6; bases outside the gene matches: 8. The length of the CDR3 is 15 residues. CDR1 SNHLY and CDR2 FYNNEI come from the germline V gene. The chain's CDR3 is CASSPSGQLNSPLHF. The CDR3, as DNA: TGTGCCAGCAGCCCCTCGGGACAGCTTAATTCACCCCTCCACTTT.

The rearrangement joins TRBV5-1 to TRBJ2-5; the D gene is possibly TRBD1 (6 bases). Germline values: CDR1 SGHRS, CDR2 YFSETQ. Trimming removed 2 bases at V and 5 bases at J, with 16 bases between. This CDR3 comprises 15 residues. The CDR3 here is CASSFTGSKGETQYF. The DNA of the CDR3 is TGCGCCAGCAGCTTTACAGGGTCAAAAGGGGAGACCCAGTACTTC.

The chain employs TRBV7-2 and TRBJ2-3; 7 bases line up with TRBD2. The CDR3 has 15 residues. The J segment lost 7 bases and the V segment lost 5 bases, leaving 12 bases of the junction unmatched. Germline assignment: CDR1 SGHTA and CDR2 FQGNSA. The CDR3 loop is CASSPVGGGRNTQYF. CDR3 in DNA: TGTGCCAGCAGCCCAGTGGGGGGAGGGCGAAATACGCAGTATTTT. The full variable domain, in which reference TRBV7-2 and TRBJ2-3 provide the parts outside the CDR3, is GAGVSQSPSNKVTEKGKDVELRCDPISGHTALYWYRQSLGQGLEFLIYFQGNSAPDKSGLPSDRFSAERTGGSVSTLTIQRTQQEDSAVYLCASSPVGGGRNTQYFGPGTRLTVL.

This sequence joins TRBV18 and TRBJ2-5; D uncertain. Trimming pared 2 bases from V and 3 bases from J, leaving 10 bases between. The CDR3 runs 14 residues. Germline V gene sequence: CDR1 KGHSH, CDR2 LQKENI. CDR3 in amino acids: CASSPSFSKETQYF. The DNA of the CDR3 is TGTGCCAGCTCACCAAGTTTCAGTAAAGAGACCCAGTACTTC.

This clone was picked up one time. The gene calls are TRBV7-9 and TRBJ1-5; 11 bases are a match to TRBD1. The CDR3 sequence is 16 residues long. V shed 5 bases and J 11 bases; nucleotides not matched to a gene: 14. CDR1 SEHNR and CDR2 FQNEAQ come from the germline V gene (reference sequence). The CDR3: CASSPSLGQGGGTQHF. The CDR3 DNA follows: TGTGCCAGCAGCCCGTCGTTGGGACAGGGGGGGGGTACCCAGCATTTT.

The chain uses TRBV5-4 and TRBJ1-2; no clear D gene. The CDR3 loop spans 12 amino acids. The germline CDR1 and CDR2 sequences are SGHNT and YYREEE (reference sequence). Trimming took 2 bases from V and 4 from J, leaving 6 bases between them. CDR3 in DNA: TGTGCCAGCAGCTTTGGAGCCTATGGCTACACCTTC. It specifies CASSFGAYGYTF.

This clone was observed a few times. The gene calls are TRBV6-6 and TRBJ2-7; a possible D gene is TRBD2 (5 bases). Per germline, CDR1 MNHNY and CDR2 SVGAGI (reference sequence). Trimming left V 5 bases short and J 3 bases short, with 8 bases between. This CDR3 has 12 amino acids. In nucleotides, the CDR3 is TGTGCCAGCAGTCCCGGGGACTACGAGCAGTACTTC. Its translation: CASSPGDYEQYF.

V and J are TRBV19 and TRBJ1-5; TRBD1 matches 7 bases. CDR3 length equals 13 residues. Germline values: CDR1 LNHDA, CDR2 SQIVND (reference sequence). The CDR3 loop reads CAGSGQAWGPQHF. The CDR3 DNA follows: TGTGCGGGTTCAGGACAGGCTTGGGGGCCCCAGCATTTT.

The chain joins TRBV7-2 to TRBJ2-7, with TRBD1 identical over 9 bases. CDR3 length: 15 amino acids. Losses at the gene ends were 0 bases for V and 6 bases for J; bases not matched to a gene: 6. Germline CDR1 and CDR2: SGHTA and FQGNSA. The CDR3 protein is CASSLAPGQGAEQYF. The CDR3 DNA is TGTGCCAGCAGCTTAGCCCCGGGACAGGGAGCCGAGCAGTACTTC.

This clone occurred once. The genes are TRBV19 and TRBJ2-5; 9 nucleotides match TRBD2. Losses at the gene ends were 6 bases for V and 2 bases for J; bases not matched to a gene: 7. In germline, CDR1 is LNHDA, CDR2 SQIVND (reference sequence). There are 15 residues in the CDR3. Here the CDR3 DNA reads TGTGCCAGTAGCGATAGCGGGGGCCTTCAAGAGACCCAGTACTTC. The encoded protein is CASSDSGGLQETQYF.

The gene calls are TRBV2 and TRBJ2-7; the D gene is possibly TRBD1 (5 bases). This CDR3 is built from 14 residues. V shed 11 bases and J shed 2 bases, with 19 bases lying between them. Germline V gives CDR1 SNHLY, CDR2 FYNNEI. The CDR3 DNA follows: TGTGCCTCCCGAATGGGGCAGAATGCCTACGAGCAGTACTTC. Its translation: CASRMGQNAYEQYF.

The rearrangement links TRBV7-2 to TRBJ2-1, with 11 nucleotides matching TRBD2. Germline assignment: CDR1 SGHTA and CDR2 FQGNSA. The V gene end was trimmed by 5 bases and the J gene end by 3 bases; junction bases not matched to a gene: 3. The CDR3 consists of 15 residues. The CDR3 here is CASSPTSGNYNEQFF. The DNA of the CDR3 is TGTGCCAGCAGCCCGACTAGCGGGAACTACAATGAGCAGTTCTTC.

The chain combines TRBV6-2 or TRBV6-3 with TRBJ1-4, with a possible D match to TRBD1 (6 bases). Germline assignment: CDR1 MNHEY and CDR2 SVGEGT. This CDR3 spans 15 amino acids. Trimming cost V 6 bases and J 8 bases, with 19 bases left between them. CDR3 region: CASSSGQTEREKLFF. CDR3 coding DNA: TGTGCCAGCAGCTCTGGACAGACGGAAAGGGAAAAACTGTTTTTT.

This chain's CDR3 is CASSLRGDSNQPQHF. The CDR3, as DNA: TGTGCCAGCAGCTTGCGTGGGGACAGTAATCAGCCCCAGCATTTT. The V gene is TRBV7-2, the J gene TRBJ1-5; the match to TRBD1 covers 7 bases. This CDR3 has 15 amino acids. CDR1 and CDR2 (germline): SGHTA, FQGNSA. The J segment lost 4 bases and the V segment lost 3 bases, leaving 6 bases of the junction unmatched.

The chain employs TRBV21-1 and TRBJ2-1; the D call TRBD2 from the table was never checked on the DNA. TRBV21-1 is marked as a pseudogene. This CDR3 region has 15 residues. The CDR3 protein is CASSTSDPSYNEQFF. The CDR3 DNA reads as TGTGCCAGCAGCACTAGCGATCCTTCCTACAATGAGCAGTTCTTC.

The CDR3 nucleotides read TGTGCCAGCACCCACTTGGCAGGGGGTGTGGAGACCCAGTACTTC. The encoded protein is CASTHLAGGVETQYF. This chain uses TRBV28 with TRBJ2-5; 7 bases line up with TRBD1. Germline values: CDR1 MDHEN, CDR2 SYDVKM. The junction had 13 bases not matched to a gene; V was cut back by 7 bases and J by 5 bases. This CDR3 contains 15 residues.

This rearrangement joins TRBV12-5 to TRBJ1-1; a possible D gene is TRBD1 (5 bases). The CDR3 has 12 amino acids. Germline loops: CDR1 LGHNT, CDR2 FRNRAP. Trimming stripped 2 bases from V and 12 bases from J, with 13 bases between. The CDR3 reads CASGLRGSRTFF. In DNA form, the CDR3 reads TGTGCTAGTGGTTTGCGGGGGAGCAGAACTTTCTTT.

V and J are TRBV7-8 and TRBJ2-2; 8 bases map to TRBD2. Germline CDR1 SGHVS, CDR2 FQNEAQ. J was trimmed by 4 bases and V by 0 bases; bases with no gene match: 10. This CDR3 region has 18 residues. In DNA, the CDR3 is TGTGCCAGCAGCTTAGCAGCGGGGCGAGCGGGGGCCACCGGGGAGCTGTTTTTT. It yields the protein CASSLAAGRAGATGELFF.

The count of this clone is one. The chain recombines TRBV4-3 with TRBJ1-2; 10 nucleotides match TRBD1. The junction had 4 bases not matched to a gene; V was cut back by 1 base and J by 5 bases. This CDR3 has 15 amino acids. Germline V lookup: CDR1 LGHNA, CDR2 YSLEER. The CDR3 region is CASSQGGQGGYGYTF. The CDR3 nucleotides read TGCGCCAGCAGCCAAGGTGGACAGGGGGGTTATGGCTACACCTTC.

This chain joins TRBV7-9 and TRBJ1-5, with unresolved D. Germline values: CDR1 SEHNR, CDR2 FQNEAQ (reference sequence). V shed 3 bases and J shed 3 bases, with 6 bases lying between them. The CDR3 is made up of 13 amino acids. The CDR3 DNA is TGTGCCAGCAGCTTGAGGGTCAATCAGCCCCAGCATTTT. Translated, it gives CASSLRVNQPQHF. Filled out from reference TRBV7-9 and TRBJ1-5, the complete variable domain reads DTGVSQNPRHKITKRGQNVTFRCDPISEHNRLYWYRQTLGQGPEFLTYFQNEAQLEKSRLLSDRFSAERPKGSFSTLEIQRTEQGDSAMYLCASSLRVNQPQHFGDGTRLSIL.

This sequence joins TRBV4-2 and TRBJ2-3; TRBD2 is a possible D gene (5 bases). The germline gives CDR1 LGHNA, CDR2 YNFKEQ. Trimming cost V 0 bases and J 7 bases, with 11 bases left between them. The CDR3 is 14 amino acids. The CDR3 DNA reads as TGTGCCAGCAGCCAAGATCAGGACTCCCATACGCAGTATTTT. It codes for CASSQDQDSHTQYF.

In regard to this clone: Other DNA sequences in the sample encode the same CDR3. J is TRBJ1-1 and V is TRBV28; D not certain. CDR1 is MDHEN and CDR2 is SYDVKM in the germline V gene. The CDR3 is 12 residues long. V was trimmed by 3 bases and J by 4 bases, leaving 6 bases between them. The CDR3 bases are TGTGCCAGCAGTTTCCGGGTCACTGAAGCTTTCTTT. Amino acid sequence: CASSFRVTEAFF. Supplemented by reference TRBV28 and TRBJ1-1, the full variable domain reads DVKVTQSSRYLVKRTGEKVFLECVQDMDHENMFWYRQDPGLGLRLIYFSYDVKMKEKGDIPEGYSVSREKKERFSLILESASTNQTSMYLCASSFRVTEAFFGQGTRLTVV.

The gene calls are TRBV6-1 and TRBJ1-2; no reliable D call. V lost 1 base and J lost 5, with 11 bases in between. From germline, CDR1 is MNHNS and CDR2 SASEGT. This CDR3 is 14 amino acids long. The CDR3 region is CASSEERVPYGYTF. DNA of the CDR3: TGTGCCAGCAGTGAAGAGAGGGTGCCTTATGGCTACACCTTC.

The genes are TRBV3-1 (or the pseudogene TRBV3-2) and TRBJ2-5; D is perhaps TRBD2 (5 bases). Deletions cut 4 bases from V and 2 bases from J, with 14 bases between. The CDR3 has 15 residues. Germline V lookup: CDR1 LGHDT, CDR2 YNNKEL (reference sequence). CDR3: CASSPTRGRQETQYF. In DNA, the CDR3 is TGTGCCAGCAGCCCGACTCGGGGTAGGCAAGAGACCCAGTACTTC.

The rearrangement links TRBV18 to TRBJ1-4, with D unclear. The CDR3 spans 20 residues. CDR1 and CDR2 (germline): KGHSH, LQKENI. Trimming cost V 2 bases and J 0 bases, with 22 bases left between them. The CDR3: CASSPNEPAEEVATNEKLFF. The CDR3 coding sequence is TGTGCCAGCTCACCAAATGAACCCGCAGAGGAGGTTGCAACTAATGAAAAACTGTTTTTT.